These 19 T cell receptor beta chains were sequenced from one sample in a study of chemoradiotherapy in HPV16-positive cancers. The repertoire was sequenced with immunoSEQ multiplex PCR; TCRdb's copy has only in-frame clones and lacks some. The table lists more than 1,500 clones, about nine tenths of them singletons. The input for sequencing was tumor tissue, taken from a patient who underwent chemoradiotherapy. Every receptor here comes from a human donor with HPV-associated anogenital cancer.

This clone was seen only a few times. CDR3 amino acids: CASSWDSRVEKLFF. In nucleotides, the CDR3 is TGTGCCAGCAGTTGGGACAGCCGTGTTGAAAAACTGTTTTTT. The V and J genes are TRBV6-6 and TRBJ1-4, with TRBD1 matching over 7 bases. The V gene end was trimmed by 4 bases and the J gene end by 7 bases; junction bases not matched to a gene: 6. Germline CDR1 MNHNY, CDR2 SVGAGI (reference sequence). This CDR3 has 14 amino acids.

V is TRBV6-6 and J is TRBJ2-2; D is possibly TRBD1 (6 bases). The germline V gene encodes CDR1 MNHNY and CDR2 SVGAGI (reference sequence). This CDR3 contains 15 residues. Trimming removed 7 bases from V and 0 bases from J, with 12 bases in between. CDR3 DNA: TGTGCCAGCAAGGGGCAGGGGACGAACACCGGGGAGCTGTTTTTT. Encoded protein: CASKGQGTNTGELFF.

The CDR3 nucleotides read TGCGCCAGCAGCCAAGAATTACAGGGGAGGGAAAAACTGTTTTTT. Amino acids: CASSQELQGREKLFF. The chain links TRBV4-3 to TRBJ1-4; 7 bases line up with TRBD1. Germline assignment: CDR1 LGHNA and CDR2 YSLEER. This CDR3 contains 15 residues. Trimming removed 0 bases from V and 8 bases from J; junction bases left unmatched: 6.

This clone was seen just once. V is TRBV7-2 and J is TRBJ2-1, with TRBD2 matching over 8 bases. CDR1 and CDR2 from the germline V gene are SGHTA and FQGNSA. This CDR3 spans 14 amino acids. The V gene end was trimmed by 2 bases and the J gene end by 5 bases; junction bases not matched to a gene: 2. Written as DNA, the CDR3 is TGTGCCAGCAGCTTAACTAGCGGAAACAATGAGCAGTTCTTC. It is translated as CASSLTSGNNEQFF.

This chain joins TRBV25-1 and TRBJ2-5; D unresolved. Trimming stripped 4 bases from V and 9 bases from J, with 9 bases between. The CDR3 runs 11 residues. Per the germline V gene, CDR1 is MGHDK and CDR2 is SYGVNS. The CDR3 region is CASSGAGPQYF. CDR3 DNA sequence: TGTGCCAGCAGTGGGGCAGGCCCCCAGTACTTC.

This sequence joins TRBV29-1 and TRBJ2-1; D may be TRBD2 (6 bases). Per germline, CDR1 SQVTM and CDR2 ANQGSEA. The CDR3 totals 13 residues. V was trimmed by 6 bases and J by 4 bases, leaving 13 bases between them. This CDR3 is CSVGSGGYNEQFF. CDR3 in DNA: TGCAGCGTCGGGAGTGGGGGATACAATGAGCAGTTCTTC.

A few counts support this clone. This rearrangement joins TRBV28 to TRBJ1-2, with 7 positions matching TRBD1. CDR1 MDHEN and CDR2 SYDVKM come from the germline V gene. Unmatched junction bases numbered 8, after V lost 3 bases and J lost 13 bases. The CDR3 spans 12 residues. In DNA form, the CDR3 reads TGTGCCAGCAGTTTCGGGACAGTCCCCCCCACCTTC. It specifies CASSFGTVPPTF.

The chain joins TRBV19 to TRBJ1-1; D call uncertain. Germline loops: CDR1 LNHDA, CDR2 SQIVND (reference sequence). Trimming pared 3 bases from V and 0 bases from J, leaving 8 bases between. The CDR3 runs 14 residues. The CDR3 is CASSMSHMNTEAFF. The DNA for the CDR3 is TGTGCCAGTAGTATGTCCCACATGAACACTGAAGCTTTCTTT.

This rearrangement joins TRBV4-3 to TRBJ1-2; the match to TRBD1 covers 7 bases. Germline CDR1 LGHNA, CDR2 YSLEER. This CDR3 is built from 15 residues. Trimming cost V 0 bases and J 5 bases; bases outside gene matches: 6. CDR3 sequence reads: CASSQEEGARYGYTF. In DNA, the CDR3 is TGCGCCAGCAGCCAAGAGGAGGGGGCGCGGTATGGCTACACCTTC.

CDR3 region: CSAKWMSGGNGETQYF. The DNA for the CDR3 is TGCAGCGCAAAGTGGATGTCAGGGGGCAATGGAGAGACCCAGTACTTC. The rearrangement links TRBV29-1 to TRBJ2-5, with 8 bases lining up with TRBD1. Germline CDR1 reads SQVTM; CDR2 reads ANQGSEA. Trimming cost V 7 bases and J 4 bases; bases outside gene matches: 17. The CDR3 extends over 16 amino acids.

Only one count was recorded for this clone. This chain links TRBV27 with TRBJ1-4, with 7 bases aligning to TRBD1. Trimming cost V 7 bases and J 0 bases; bases outside gene matches: 8. Germline V gene lookup returns CDR1 MNHEY and CDR2 SMNVEV (reference sequence). The CDR3 is 16 residues long. This chain's CDR3 is CASNPLTGTTNEKLFF. The CDR3 nucleotides are TGTGCCAGCAATCCCCTGACAGGGACAACTAATGAAAAACTGTTTTTT.

This chain connects TRBV6-5 to TRBJ2-7, with 7 nucleotides matching TRBD1. This CDR3 is built from 14 residues. The ends lost 2 bases at V and 0 bases at J; junction bases unmatched: 1. Germline assignment: CDR1 MNHEY and CDR2 SVGAGI. The CDR3 coding sequence is TGTGCCAGCAGTTACGGGGACAGCTCCTACGAGCAGTACTTC. Its protein is CASSYGDSSYEQYF.

This clone was counted only a few times. The chain carries TRBV7-3 and TRBJ1-1; D remains ambiguous. V was clipped by 2 bases and J by 2 bases, with 15 bases between them. Germline CDR1 SGHTA, CDR2 FQGTGA. This CDR3 has 16 residues. The CDR3 coding sequence is TGTGCCAGCAGCTTAGGTGGCCTACACGGAAACACTGAAGCTTTCTTT. Translating it yields CASSLGGLHGNTEAFF.

The V call is TRBV2, the J call TRBJ2-1, with 7 bases identical to TRBD1. This CDR3 region has 13 residues. Germline V gene data show CDR1 as SNHLY and CDR2 as FYNNEI. V shed 0 bases and J 15 bases; nucleotides not matched to a gene: 8. CDR3 loop: CASSEARRDSRFF. As DNA, the CDR3 is TGTGCCAGCAGTGAAGCCCGTAGGGACAGCCGGTTCTTC.

The rearrangement joins TRBV5-6 to TRBJ1-2, with D unclear. CDR1 is SGHDT and CDR2 is YYEEEE in the germline V gene. The CDR3 runs 15 residues. V dropped 4 bases and J dropped 4 bases, with 17 bases sitting between them. The DNA for the CDR3 is TGTGCCAGCAGCCCCTTAAGCTTGGAGAGCTATGGCTACACCTTC. Translated, it gives CASSPLSLESYGYTF.

This chain links TRBV7-2 with TRBJ2-1; 11 nucleotides agree with TRBD2. Per germline, CDR1 SGHTA and CDR2 FQGNSA. The CDR3 length is 16 residues. The V and J ends lost 4 bases and 2 bases, in that order; junction bases with no gene match: 4. The CDR3 loop reads CASSSTSGRPYNEQFF. CDR3 bases: TGTGCCAGCAGCTCAACTAGCGGGAGACCCTACAATGAGCAGTTCTTC.

The V gene is TRBV7-8, the J gene TRBJ1-4, with D possibly matching TRBD1 (5 bases). From germline, CDR1 is SGHVS and CDR2 FQNEAQ. V was clipped by 3 bases and J by 7 bases, with 21 bases between them. This CDR3 is 17 amino acids long. The chain's CDR3 is CASSFARGKVKGEKLFF. The CDR3 nucleotides read TGTGCCAGCAGCTTTGCTAGGGGAAAAGTTAAGGGTGAAAAACTGTTTTTT.

This sequence joins TRBV5-6 and TRBJ1-6; 8 bases line up with TRBD1. With V trimmed by 4 bases and J by 14 bases, 8 bases remained unmatched. CDR1 and CDR2 from the germline V gene are SGHDT and YYEEEE. The CDR3 is 13 amino acids. The CDR3 DNA reads TGTGCCAGCAGCCTCGTGACAGGGGAGGCCCTCCACTTT. It is translated as CASSLVTGEALHF.

This clone was seen a handful of times. The J gene is TRBJ2-1, the V gene TRBV6-1, with unresolved D. CDR1 is MNHNS, CDR2 SASEGT, per germline. The CDR3 is 13 amino acids. Trimming cost V 3 bases and J 14 bases, with 17 bases left between them. CDR3 region: CASSDIDHTRKFF. The CDR3 bases are TGTGCCAGCAGTGACATTGACCACACAAGGAAGTTCTTC.